The clone carrying this TCR beta chain has only a few counts. What it binds is not known. In germline, CDR1 is SGHRS, CDR2 YFSETQ. Trimming took off 6 bases at V and 8 bases at J, with 11 bases between the two ends. This CDR3 has 11 amino acids. The method was immunoSEQ multiplex PCR; TCRdb's version includes in-frame clones alone and lacks a portion of them. Of 10,000 or so clones in the sample, 78% were seen once. The entry originates in a study of chemoradiotherapy in HPV16-positive cancers. Study information: Candidate HPV-specific T-cell clones and common TCR motifs came from functional assays in two HPV16-positive patients. The study's findings and limits: For HPV16-positive patients, expanding HPV-responsive T cells associated with longer recurrence-free survival. Only two HPV16-positive patients supplied the functional HPV-specificity definition. During treatment, candidate HPV-specific clones and E7-related motifs expanded in tumor.

Sampling was conducted from a patient who underwent chemoradiotherapy. This TCR came from a human donor with HPV-associated anogenital cancer. This chain uses TRBV5-1 with TRBJ1-1; D may be TRBD1 (5 bases). The CDR3, as DNA: TGCGCCAGCACCGGGACCGAAGAAGCTTTCTTT. Translating gives CASTGTEEAFF.